This T cell receptor (beta chain) was sequenced during a study of T cell responses to AZD1222 COVID-19 vaccine. Produced via immunoSEQ multiplex PCR; TCRdb's table is partial and in-frame only. The sample records 100,000 to 150,000 clones, roughly 88% being singletons. CDR3 length: 15 residues. Trimming cost V 6 bases and J 1 base, with 16 bases left between them. Germline CDR1 MNHEY, CDR2 SVGAGI. In its sample, this clone was seen once. The clonotype comes from an adult who received the AZD1222 COVID-19 vaccine. The sequencing here drew on peripheral blood, taken 28 days after the second AZD1222 dose. The gene calls are TRBV6-5 and TRBJ2-7; tentatively, D is TRBD2 (6 bases). Written as DNA, the CDR3 is TGTGCCAGCAGGCCAGGCCACGGGGGTTCCTACGAGCAGTACTTC. Amino acid sequence: CASRPGHGGSYEQYF.